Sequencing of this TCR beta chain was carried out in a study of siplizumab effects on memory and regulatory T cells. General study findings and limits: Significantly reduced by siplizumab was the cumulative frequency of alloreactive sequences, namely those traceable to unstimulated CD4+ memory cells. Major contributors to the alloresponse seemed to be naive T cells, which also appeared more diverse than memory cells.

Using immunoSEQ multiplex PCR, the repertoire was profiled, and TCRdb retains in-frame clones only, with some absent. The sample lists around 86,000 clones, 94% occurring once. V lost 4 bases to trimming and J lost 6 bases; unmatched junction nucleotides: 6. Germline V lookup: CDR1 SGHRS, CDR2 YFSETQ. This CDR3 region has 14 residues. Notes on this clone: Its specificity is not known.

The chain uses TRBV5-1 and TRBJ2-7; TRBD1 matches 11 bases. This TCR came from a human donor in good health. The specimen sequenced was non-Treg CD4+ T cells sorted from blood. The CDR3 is CASSRGQGVSEQYF. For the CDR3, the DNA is TGCGCCAGCAGCCGGGGACAGGGGGTGTCCGAGCAGTACTTC. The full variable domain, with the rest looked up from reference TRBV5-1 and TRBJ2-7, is KAGVTQTPRYLIKTRGQQVTLSCSPISGHRSVSWYQQTPGQGLQFLFEYFSETQRNKGNFPGRFSGRQFSNSRSEMNVSTLELGDSALYLCASSRGQGVSEQYFGPGTRLTVT.